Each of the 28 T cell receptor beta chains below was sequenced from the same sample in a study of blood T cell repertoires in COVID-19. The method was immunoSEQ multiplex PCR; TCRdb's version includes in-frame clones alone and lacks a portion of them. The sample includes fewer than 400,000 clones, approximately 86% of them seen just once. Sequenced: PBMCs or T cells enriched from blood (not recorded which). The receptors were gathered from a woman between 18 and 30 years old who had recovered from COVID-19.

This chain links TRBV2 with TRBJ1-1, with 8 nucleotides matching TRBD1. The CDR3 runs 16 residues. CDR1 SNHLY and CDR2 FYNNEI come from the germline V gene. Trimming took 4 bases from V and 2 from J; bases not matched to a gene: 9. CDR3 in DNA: TGTGCCAGCAGTGTGGCAACAACAGGGGGTAACACTGAAGCTTTCTTT. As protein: CASSVATTGGNTEAFF.

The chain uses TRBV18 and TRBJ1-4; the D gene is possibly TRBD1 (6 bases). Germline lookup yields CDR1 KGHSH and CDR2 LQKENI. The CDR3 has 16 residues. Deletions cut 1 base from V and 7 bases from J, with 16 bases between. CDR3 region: CASSPQRTEHSEKLFF. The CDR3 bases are TGTGCCAGCTCACCACAAAGGACAGAGCATAGTGAAAAACTGTTTTTT.

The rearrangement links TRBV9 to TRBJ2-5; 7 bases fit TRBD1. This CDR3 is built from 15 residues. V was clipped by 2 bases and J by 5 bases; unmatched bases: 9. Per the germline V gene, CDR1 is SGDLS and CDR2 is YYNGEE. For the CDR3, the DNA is TGTGCCAGCAGCGTGATGGGACAGAGGGGGGAGACCCAGTACTTC. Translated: CASSVMGQRGETQYF.

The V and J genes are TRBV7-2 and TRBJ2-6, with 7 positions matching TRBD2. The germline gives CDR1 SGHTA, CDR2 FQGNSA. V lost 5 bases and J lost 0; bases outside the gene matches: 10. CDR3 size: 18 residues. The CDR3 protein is CASSVSAGSFSGANVLTF. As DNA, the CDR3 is TGTGCCAGCAGCGTCTCAGCGGGATCCTTCTCTGGGGCCAACGTCCTGACTTTC. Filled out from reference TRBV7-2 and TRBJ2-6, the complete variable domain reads GAGVSQSPSNKVTEKGKDVELRCDPISGHTALYWYRQSLGQGLEFLIYFQGNSAPDKSGLPSDRFSAERTGGSVSTLTIQRTQQEDSAVYLCASSVSAGSFSGANVLTFGAGSRLTVL.

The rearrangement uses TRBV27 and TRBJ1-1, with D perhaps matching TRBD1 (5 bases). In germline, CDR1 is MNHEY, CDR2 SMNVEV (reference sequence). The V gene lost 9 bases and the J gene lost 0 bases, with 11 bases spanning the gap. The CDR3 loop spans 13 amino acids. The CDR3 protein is CASFDSVNTEAFF. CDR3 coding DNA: TGTGCCAGTTTCGACAGTGTGAACACTGAAGCTTTCTTT.

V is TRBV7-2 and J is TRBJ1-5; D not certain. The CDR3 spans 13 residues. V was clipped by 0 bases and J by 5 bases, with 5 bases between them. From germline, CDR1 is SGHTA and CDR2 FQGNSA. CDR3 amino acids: CASSLASDQPQHF. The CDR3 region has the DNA TGTGCCAGCAGCTTAGCTTCGGATCAGCCCCAGCATTTT.

The CDR3 DNA is TGTGCCAGCAGCCCGGGAGGCTACAATGAGCAGTTCTTC. Translating it yields CASSPGGYNEQFF. The chain is built from TRBV3-1 (or the pseudogene TRBV3-2) and TRBJ2-1; 7 bases are shared with TRBD2. V was pared by 4 bases and J by 3 bases, with 0 bases of the junction left unmatched. The CDR3 is made up of 13 amino acids. CDR1 is LGHDT and CDR2 is YNNKEL in the germline V gene (reference sequence).

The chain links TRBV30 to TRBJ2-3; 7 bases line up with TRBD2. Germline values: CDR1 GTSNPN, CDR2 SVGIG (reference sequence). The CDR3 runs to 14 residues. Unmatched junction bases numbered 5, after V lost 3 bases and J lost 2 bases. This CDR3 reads CAWRLGGNTDTQYF. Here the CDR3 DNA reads TGTGCCTGGAGGTTGGGGGGGAACACAGATACGCAGTATTTT. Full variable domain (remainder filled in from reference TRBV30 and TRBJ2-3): SQTIHQWPATLVQPVGSPLSLECTVEGTSNPNLYWYRQAAGRGLQLLFYSVGIGQISSEVPQNLSASRPQDRQFILSSKKLLLSDSGFYLCAWRLGGNTDTQYFGPGTRLTVL.

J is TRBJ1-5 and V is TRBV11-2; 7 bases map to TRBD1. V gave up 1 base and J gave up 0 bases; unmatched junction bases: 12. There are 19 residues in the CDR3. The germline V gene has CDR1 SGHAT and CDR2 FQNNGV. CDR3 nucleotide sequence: TGTGCCAGCAGCTTAGTCCCGGGACAGAAATTAGATAGCAATCAGCCCCAGCATTTT. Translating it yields CASSLVPGQKLDSNQPQHF.

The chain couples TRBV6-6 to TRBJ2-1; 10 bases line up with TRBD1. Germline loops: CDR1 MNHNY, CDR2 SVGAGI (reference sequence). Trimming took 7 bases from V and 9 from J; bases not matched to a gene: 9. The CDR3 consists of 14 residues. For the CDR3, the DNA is TGTGCCAGCACCACGGACAGGGGGTTCCCTGAGCAGTTCTTC. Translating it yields CASTTDRGFPEQFF.

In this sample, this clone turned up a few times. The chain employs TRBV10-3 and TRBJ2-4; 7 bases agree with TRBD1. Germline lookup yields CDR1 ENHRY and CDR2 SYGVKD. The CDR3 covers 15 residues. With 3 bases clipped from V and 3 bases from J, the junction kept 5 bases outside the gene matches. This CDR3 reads CAISEDREGKNIQYF. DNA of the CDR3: TGTGCCATCAGTGAAGACAGGGAAGGCAAAAACATTCAGTACTTC.

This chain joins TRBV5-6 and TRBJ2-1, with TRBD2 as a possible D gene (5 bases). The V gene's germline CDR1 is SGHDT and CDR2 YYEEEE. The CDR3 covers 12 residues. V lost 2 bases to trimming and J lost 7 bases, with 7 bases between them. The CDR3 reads CASSLTGNEQFF. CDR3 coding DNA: TGTGCCAGCAGCTTAACGGGGAATGAGCAGTTCTTC.

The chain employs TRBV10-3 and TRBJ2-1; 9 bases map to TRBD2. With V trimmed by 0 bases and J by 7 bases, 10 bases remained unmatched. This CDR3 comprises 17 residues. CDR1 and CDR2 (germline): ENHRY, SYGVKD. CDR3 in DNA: TGTGCCATCAGTGAGTCGGAATGGCGGGAGGGCCAAAATGAGCAGTTCTTC. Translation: CAISESEWREGQNEQFF.

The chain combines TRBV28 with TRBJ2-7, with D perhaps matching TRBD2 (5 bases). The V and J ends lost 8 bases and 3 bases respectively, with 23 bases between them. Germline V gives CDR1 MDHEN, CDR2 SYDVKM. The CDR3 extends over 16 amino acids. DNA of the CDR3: TGTGCCAGCGCACGACGGTCAAAGTTACTAGTCTACGAGCAGTACTTC. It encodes CASARRSKLLVYEQYF.

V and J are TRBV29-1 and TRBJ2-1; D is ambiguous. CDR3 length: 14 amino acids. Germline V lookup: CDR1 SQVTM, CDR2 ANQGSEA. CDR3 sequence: CRAGTPSSYNEQFF. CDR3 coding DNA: TGCAGGGCTGGCACTCCGAGCTCCTACAATGAGCAGTTCTTC.

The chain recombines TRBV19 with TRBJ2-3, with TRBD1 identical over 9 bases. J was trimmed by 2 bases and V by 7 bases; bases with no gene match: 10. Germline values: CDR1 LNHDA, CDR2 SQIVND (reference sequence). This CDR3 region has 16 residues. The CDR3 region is CASKKQGAQDTDTQYF. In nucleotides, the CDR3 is TGTGCCAGTAAAAAACAGGGGGCGCAGGACACAGATACGCAGTATTTT.

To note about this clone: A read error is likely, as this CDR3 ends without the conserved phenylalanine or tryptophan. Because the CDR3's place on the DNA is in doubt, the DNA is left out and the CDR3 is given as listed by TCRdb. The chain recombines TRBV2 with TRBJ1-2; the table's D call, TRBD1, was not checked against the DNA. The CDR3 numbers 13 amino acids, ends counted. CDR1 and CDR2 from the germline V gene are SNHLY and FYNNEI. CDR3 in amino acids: CASSPNPVASGQL.

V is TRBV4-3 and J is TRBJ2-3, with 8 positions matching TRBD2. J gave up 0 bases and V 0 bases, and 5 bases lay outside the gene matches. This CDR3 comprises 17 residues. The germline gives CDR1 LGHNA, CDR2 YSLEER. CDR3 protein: CASSQDGASGSTDTQYF. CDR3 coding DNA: TGCGCCAGCAGCCAAGATGGGGCTAGCGGGAGCACAGATACGCAGTATTTT.

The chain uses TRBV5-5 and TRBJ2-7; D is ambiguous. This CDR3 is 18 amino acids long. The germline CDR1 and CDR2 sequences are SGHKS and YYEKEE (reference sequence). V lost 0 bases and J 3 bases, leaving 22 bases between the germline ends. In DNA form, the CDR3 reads TGTGCCAGCAGCTTGGAATCGCTTGGGCCAGGCTCCCGCTACGAGCAGTACTTC. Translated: CASSLESLGPGSRYEQYF.

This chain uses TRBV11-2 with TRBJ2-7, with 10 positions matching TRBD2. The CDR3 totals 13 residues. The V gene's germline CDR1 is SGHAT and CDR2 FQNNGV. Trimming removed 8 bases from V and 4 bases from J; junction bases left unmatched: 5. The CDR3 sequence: CASRVAGGYEQYF. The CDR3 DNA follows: TGTGCCAGCCGCGTAGCGGGGGGATACGAGCAGTACTTC.

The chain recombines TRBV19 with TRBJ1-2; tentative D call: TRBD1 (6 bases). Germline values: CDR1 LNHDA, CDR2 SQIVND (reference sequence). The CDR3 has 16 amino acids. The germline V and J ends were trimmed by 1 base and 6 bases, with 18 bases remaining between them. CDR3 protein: CASSIVIPAGAHGYTF. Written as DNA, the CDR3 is TGTGCCAGTAGTATAGTAATTCCGGCAGGGGCCCATGGCTACACCTTC. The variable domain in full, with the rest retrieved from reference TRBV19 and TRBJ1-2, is DGGITQSPKYLFRKEGQNVTLSCEQNLNHDAMYWYRQDPGQGLRLIYYSQIVNDFQKGDIAEGYSVSREKKESFPLTVTSAQKNPTAFYLCASSIVIPAGAHGYTFGSGTRLTVV.

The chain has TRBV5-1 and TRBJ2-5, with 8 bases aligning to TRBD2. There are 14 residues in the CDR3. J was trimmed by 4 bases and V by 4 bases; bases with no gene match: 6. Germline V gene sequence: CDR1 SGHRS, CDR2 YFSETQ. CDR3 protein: CASSRGLAVETQYF. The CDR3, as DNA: TGCGCCAGCAGCCGAGGACTAGCAGTAGAGACCCAGTACTTC.

The CDR3 loop reads CASSQDGLGNQPQHF. For the CDR3, the DNA is TGCGCCAGCAGCCAAGATGGCTTGGGCAATCAGCCCCAGCATTTT. The chain links TRBV4-3 to TRBJ1-5; unclear D gene. Trimming took off 0 bases at V and 2 bases at J, with 8 bases between the two ends. CDR1 and CDR2 from the germline V gene are LGHNA and YSLEER. The CDR3 consists of 15 residues.

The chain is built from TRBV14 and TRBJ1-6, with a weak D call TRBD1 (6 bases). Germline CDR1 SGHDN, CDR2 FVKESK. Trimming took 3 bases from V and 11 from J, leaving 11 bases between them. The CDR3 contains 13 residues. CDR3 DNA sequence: TGTGCCAGCAGCCAGTACAGGGACCCACCCCTCCACTTT. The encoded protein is CASSQYRDPPLHF.

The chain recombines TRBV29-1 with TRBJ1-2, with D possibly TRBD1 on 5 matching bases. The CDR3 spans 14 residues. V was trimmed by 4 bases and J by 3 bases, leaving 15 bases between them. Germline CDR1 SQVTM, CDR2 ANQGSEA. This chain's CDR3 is CSVGFQGKDYGYTF. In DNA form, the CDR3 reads TGCAGCGTTGGTTTTCAGGGTAAGGACTATGGCTACACCTTC.

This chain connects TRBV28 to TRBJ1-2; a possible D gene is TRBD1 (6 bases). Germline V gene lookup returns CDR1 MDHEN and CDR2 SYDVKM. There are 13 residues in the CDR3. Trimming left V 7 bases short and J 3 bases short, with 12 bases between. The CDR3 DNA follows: TGTGCCAGCAACCCCCCAGGGGACTATGGCTACACCTTC. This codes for CASNPPGDYGYTF.

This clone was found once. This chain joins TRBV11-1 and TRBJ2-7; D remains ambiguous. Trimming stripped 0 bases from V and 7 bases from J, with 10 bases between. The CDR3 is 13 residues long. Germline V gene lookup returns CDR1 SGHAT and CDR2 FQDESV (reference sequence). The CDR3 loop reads CASSLARQSEQYF. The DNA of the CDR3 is TGTGCCAGCAGCTTAGCGCGGCAGAGTGAGCAGTACTTC.

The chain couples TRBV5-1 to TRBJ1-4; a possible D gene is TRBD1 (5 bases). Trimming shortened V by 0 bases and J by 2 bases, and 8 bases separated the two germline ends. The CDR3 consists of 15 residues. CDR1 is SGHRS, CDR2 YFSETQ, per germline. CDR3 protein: CASSLAGDTNEKLFF. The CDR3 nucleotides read TGCGCCAGCAGCTTGGCGGGGGACACTAATGAAAAACTGTTTTTT. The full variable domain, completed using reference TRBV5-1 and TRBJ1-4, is KAGVTQTPRYLIKTRGQQVTLSCSPISGHRSVSWYQQTPGQGLQFLFEYFSETQRNKGNFPGRFSGRQFSNSRSEMNVSTLELGDSALYLCASSLAGDTNEKLFFGSGTQLSVL.